A single sample gave rise to the 20 T cell receptor beta chains below, sequenced in a study of blood T cell repertoires in COVID-19. Measured with immunoSEQ multiplex PCR; TCRdb has only the in-frame clones, and not every one. The sample carries 70,000 to 75,000 clones, about four fifths recorded once. The source material was peripheral blood. Source of these receptors: a man between 70 and 80 years old with acute or convalescent COVID-19.

This clone was seen a few times. Written as DNA, the CDR3 is TGTGCCAGCAGCAGCCGACAGAACACTGAAGCTTTCTTT. Translation: CASSSRQNTEAFF. V gene TRBV11-3 combines with J gene TRBJ1-1; D gene ambiguous. CDR3 length: 13 residues. Trimming shortened V by 5 bases and J by 1 base, and 8 bases separated the two germline ends. Germline CDR1 is SGHNT and CDR2 is YENEEA.

In its sample, this clone was seen once. The rearrangement uses TRBV5-1 and TRBJ2-1; D possibly corresponds to TRBD2 (5 bases). Trimming cost V 2 bases and J 7 bases, with 16 bases left between them. The CDR3 has 15 amino acids. Germline V gene sequence: CDR1 SGHRS, CDR2 YFSETQ. CDR3 coding DNA: TGCGCCAGCAGCTTACTAGGTGCCGAATCAAATGAGCAGTTCTTC. Amino acid sequence: CASSLLGAESNEQFF.

This chain links TRBV5-8 with TRBJ2-3, with D perhaps matching TRBD1 (5 bases). The germline V gene encodes CDR1 SGHTS and CDR2 YDEGEE. Trimming pared 5 bases from V and 3 bases from J, leaving 10 bases between. This CDR3 is 13 amino acids long. CDR3: CASRIRQTDTQYF. For the CDR3, the DNA is TGTGCCAGCAGGATCCGACAGACAGATACGCAGTATTTT.

This chain's CDR3 is CASSPGLAGEQYF. CDR3 in DNA: TGTGCCAGCAGCCCGGGACTAGCAGGGGAGCAGTACTTC. The chain employs TRBV7-3 and TRBJ2-7; TRBD2 aligns across 9 bases. J was trimmed by 7 bases and V by 5 bases; bases with no gene match: 6. The CDR3 contains 13 residues. The V gene's germline CDR1 is SGHTA and CDR2 FQGTGA.

This clone has only one observation. The gene calls are TRBV29-1 and TRBJ2-7; maybe TRBD2 (6 bases). The CDR3 loop spans 14 amino acids. Germline-derived CDR1 and CDR2 are SQVTM and ANQGSEA. V lost 1 base and J 0 bases, leaving 10 bases between the germline ends. In DNA form, the CDR3 reads TGCAGCGTTGAAGGGGGGGAGTTCTCCTACGAGCAGTACTTC. This gives the protein CSVEGGEFSYEQYF.

The chain carries TRBV28 and TRBJ2-7; a weak D match, TRBD2 (5 bases). CDR1 MDHEN and CDR2 SYDVKM come from the germline V gene. V shed 5 bases and J shed 9 bases, with 11 bases lying between them. This CDR3 comprises 11 residues. The CDR3 DNA is TGTGCCAGCAGTACCTCAGCGGTGCAGTACTTC. It translates to CASSTSAVQYF.

The rearrangement uses TRBV5-1 and TRBJ2-3; 9 bases are a match to TRBD1. The V and J ends lost 5 bases and 4 bases, in that order; junction bases with no gene match: 2. Germline V gives CDR1 SGHRS, CDR2 YFSETQ. The CDR3 has 13 amino acids. The DNA for the CDR3 is TGCGCCAGCAGGGGACAGGGATCAGATACGCAGTATTTT. Its protein product is CASRGQGSDTQYF.

V gene TRBV11-2 combines with J gene TRBJ2-7; 9 bases align to TRBD2. Germline V lookup: CDR1 SGHAT, CDR2 FQNNGV. CDR3 size: 16 residues. Losses at the gene ends were 3 bases for V and 1 base for J; bases not matched to a gene: 7. The CDR3 here is CASSLTSGWESYEQYF. CDR3 bases: TGTGCCAGCAGCTTGACTAGCGGTTGGGAGTCCTACGAGCAGTACTTC.

In this sample, this clone turned up once. The V and J genes are TRBV7-6 and TRBJ1-1; D uncertain. The V gene lost 3 bases and the J gene lost 6 bases, with 11 bases spanning the gap. CDR3 length: 13 residues. Looked up from germline, CDR1 is SGHVS and CDR2 is FNYEAQ. CDR3 in DNA: TGTGCCAGCAGCTTCGAGGGAGGAGCTGAAGCTTTCTTT. Protein product: CASSFEGGAEAFF.

The rearrangement uses TRBV27 and TRBJ1-2; D possibly corresponds to TRBD1 (6 bases). The V end lost 6 bases, the J end lost 4 bases, and 18 bases lay between the germline ends. The CDR3 sequence is 15 residues long. CDR1 is MNHEY and CDR2 is SMNVEV in the germline V gene (reference sequence). CDR3 amino acids: CASSRIRDTPYGYTF. In DNA, the CDR3 is TGTGCCAGCAGCCGTATCCGGGACACACCCTATGGCTACACCTTC.

This chain connects TRBV2 to TRBJ1-2, with 10 bases matching TRBD1. CDR1 and CDR2 (germline): SNHLY, FYNNEI. This CDR3 contains 16 residues. J gave up 0 bases and V 3 bases, and 4 bases lay outside the gene matches. The CDR3 region has the DNA TGTGCCAGCAGTGATCCGGGACAGGGGTCTAACTATGGCTACACCTTC. Its protein product is CASSDPGQGSNYGYTF. Combining the CDR3 with reference TRBV2 and TRBJ1-2 gives the whole variable domain EPEVTQTPSHQVTQMGQEVILRCVPISNHLYFYWYRQILGQKVEFLVSFYNNEISEKSEIFDDQFSVERPDGSNFTLKIRSTKLEDSAMYFCASSDPGQGSNYGYTFGSGTRLTVV.

The V gene is TRBV7-9, the J gene TRBJ1-1, with TRBD1 as a possible D gene (6 bases). The CDR3 spans 14 residues. CDR1 SEHNR and CDR2 FQNEAQ come from the germline V gene (reference sequence). The V end was cut by 2 bases, the J end by 11 bases, with 18 bases between. CDR3: CASSLTRTDFGAFF. The DNA of the CDR3 is TGTGCCAGCAGCTTAACCCGGACAGATTTTGGGGCTTTCTTT.

This clone appeared once. The V call is TRBV5-6, the J call TRBJ1-1, with D perhaps matching TRBD1 (5 bases). The length of the CDR3 is 13 residues. From germline, CDR1 is SGHDT and CDR2 YYEEEE. Trimming cost V 5 bases and J 1 base, with 9 bases left between them. CDR3 nucleotide sequence: TGTGCCAGCAGATTTACAGGGAACACTGAAGCTTTCTTT. It encodes CASRFTGNTEAFF.

This chain links TRBV2 with TRBJ2-3, with TRBD2 matching over 7 bases. Germline CDR1 and CDR2: SNHLY and FYNNEI. The CDR3 consists of 17 residues. Trimming removed 6 bases from V and 0 bases from J; junction bases left unmatched: 12. This CDR3 is CASRELGREASTDTQYF. CDR3 sequence (DNA): TGTGCCAGCAGGGAACTCGGACGGGAGGCTAGCACAGATACGCAGTATTTT.

This chain uses TRBV10-3 with TRBJ2-3; 8 bases match TRBD2. Per germline, CDR1 ENHRY and CDR2 SYGVKD. With 7 bases clipped from V and 3 bases from J, the junction kept 3 bases outside the gene matches. The CDR3 is 13 amino acids. The CDR3 spells CAITPGGTDTQYF. The CDR3 DNA reads TGTGCCATCACTCCGGGAGGGACAGATACGCAGTATTTT.

This rearrangement joins TRBV21-1 to TRBJ1-2; no check of the table's D call, TRBD1, against the DNA was made. TRBV21-1 is assigned pseudogene status. There are 17 residues in the CDR3. The chain's CDR3 is CASSPDREKKTSYGYTF. In nucleotides, the CDR3 is TGTGCCAGCAGCCCGGACAGGGAAAAAAAAACCTCCTATGGCTACACCTTC.

This chain connects TRBV14 to TRBJ2-5; tentatively, D is TRBD2 (5 bases). This CDR3 has 12 amino acids. CDR1 is SGHDN and CDR2 is FVKESK in the germline V gene. Deletions cut 4 bases from V and 5 bases from J, with 8 bases between. CDR3 sequence reads: CASSLAWETQYF. The CDR3 DNA sequence: TGTGCCAGCAGCCTAGCGTGGGAGACCCAGTACTTC.

The rearrangement joins TRBV18 to TRBJ1-1; D may be TRBD1 (5 bases). Germline V lookup: CDR1 KGHSH, CDR2 LQKENI. The CDR3 extends over 13 amino acids. Trimming removed 4 bases at V and 1 base at J, with 7 bases between. The CDR3 DNA is TGTGCCAGCTCACACGACAGGAACACTGAAGCTTTCTTT. It is translated as CASSHDRNTEAFF.

The chain links TRBV11-3 to TRBJ2-2; no reliable D call. Trimming shortened V by 1 base and J by 0 bases, and 6 bases separated the two germline ends. The CDR3 totals 15 residues. Germline CDR1 and CDR2: SGHNT and YENEEA. The chain's CDR3 is CASSLGGTNTGELFF. CDR3 nucleotide sequence: TGTGCCAGCAGCTTAGGAGGTACGAACACCGGGGAGCTGTTTTTT.

The rearrangement links TRBV19 to TRBJ2-7, with 8 bases identical to TRBD1. Germline CDR1 is LNHDA and CDR2 is SQIVND (reference sequence). With 5 bases clipped from V and 5 bases from J, the junction kept 11 bases outside the gene matches. The CDR3 sequence is 15 residues long. The CDR3 DNA sequence: TGTGCCAGTAGTCCGGGACAGGAGGTTCCTGACGAGCAGTACTTC. Translation: CASSPGQEVPDEQYF.